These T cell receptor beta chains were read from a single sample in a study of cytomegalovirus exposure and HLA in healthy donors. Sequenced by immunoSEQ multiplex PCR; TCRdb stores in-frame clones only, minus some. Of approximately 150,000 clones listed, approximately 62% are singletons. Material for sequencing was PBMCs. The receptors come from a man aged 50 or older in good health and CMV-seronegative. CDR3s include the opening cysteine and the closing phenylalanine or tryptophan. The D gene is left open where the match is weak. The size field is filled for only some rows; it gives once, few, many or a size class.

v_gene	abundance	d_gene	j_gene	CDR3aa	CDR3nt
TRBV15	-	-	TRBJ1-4	CATSRGEIATNEKLFF	TGTGCCACCAGCAGAGGAGAAATTGCAACTAATGAAAAACTGTTTTTT
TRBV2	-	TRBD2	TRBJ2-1	CASRGGGARNEQFF	TGTGCCAGCAGGGGCGGGGGGGCGAGGAATGAGCAGTTCTTC
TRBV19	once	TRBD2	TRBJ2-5	CASSAGAKGSETQYF	TGTGCCAGTAGTGCGGGAGCAAAGGGGTCAGAGACCCAGTACTTC
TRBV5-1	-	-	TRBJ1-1	CASSLAPGQLNTEAFF	TGCGCCAGCAGCTTAGCCCCTGGACAGTTGAACACTGAAGCTTTCTTT
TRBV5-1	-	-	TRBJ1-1	CASSPGWGENTEAFF	TGCGCCAGCAGCCCGGGGTGGGGAGAGAACACTGAAGCTTTCTTT
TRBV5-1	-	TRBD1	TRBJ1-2	CASSLAAGQGYGYTF	TGCGCCAGCAGCTTGGCCGCGGGACAGGGGTATGGCTACACCTTC
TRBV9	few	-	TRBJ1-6	CASSVGRVRSPLHF	TGTGCCAGCAGCGTAGGCAGGGTACGATCACCCCTCCACTTT
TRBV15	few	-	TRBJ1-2	CATSQPGKFDGYTF	TGTGCCACCAGTCAACCCGGGAAGTTCGATGGCTACACCTTC
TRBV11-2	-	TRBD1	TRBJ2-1	CASSSSSGTVIYNEQFF	TGTGCCAGCAGCTCCTCCTCCGGGACAGTAATATACAATGAGCAGTTCTTC
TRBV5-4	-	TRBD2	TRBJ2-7	CASSPTSGVRSYEQYF	TGTGCCAGCAGCCCGACTAGCGGGGTTCGTTCCTACGAGCAGTACTTC
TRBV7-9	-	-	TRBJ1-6	CASSLGPNSPLHF	TGTGCCAGCAGCTTAGGTCCGAATTCACCCCTCCACTTT
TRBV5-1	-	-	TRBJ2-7	CASSAAGGYEQYF	TGCGCCAGCAGCGCCGCCGGGGGATACGAGCAGTACTTC
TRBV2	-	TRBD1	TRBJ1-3	CASSLGTASGNTIYF	TGTGCCAGCAGCCTCGGGACAGCCTCTGGAAACACCATATATTTT
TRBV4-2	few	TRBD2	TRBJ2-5	CASSQESQRGTQYF	TGTGCCAGCAGCCAAGAGTCGCAGCGGGGAACCCAGTACTTC
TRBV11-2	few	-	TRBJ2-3	CASSLRAIAAGDTQYF	TGTGCCAGCAGCTTAAGGGCCATAGCGGCGGGAGATACGCAGTATTTT
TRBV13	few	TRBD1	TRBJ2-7	CASSLGGQGYEQYF	TGTGCCAGCAGCTTAGGAGGACAGGGTTACGAGCAGTACTTC
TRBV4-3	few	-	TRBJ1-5	CASSQDRSYSNQPQHF	TGCGCCAGCAGCCAAGACAGGTCGTATAGCAATCAGCCCCAGCATTTT
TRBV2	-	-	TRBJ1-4	CASSGTAATNEKLFF	TGTGCCAGCAGTGGGACAGCCGCAACTAATGAAAAACTGTTTTTT
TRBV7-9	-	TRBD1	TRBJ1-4	CASSLVGTGANEKLFF	TGTGCCAGCAGCTTAGTCGGGACAGGGGCTAATGAAAAACTGTTTTTT
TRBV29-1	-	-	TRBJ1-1	CSVRETEAFF	TGCAGCGTTCGAGAGACTGAAGCTTTCTTT
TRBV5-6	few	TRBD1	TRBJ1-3	CASSVRGPGNTIYF	TGTGCCAGCAGCGTCAGGGGGCCCGGAAACACCATATATTTT
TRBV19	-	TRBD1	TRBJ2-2	CASSIGQGAGRYGELFF	TGTGCCAGTAGTATCGGACAGGGGGCCGGAAGGTACGGGGAGCTGTTTTTT